Each of the 22 T cell receptor beta chains below was sequenced from the same sample in a study of blood T cells in healthy people across ages. For the second PCR, which ran for about 7 to 11 cycles, a sample-barcoded 5' primer and a J-beta primer mix were used. Each CDR3 protein gets one entry after TCRdb re-called the 5' RACE reads with MiXCR. This sample has some 940,000 distinct CDR3 sequences, with 29% found just once. These same records also appear under a second study, on T cells of mothers and their children.

Sequencing was done on a sample of blood. The source of these receptors is a woman in her forties in good health.

At least ten counts were recorded for this clonotype. The rearrangement joins TRBV29-1 to TRBJ2-6; TRBD1 might be the D (8 bases). The V gene lost 2 bases and the J gene lost 4 bases, with 15 bases spanning the gap. CDR1 and CDR2 from the germline V gene are SQVTM and ANQGSEA. The CDR3 spans 16 residues. CDR3 residues: CSVESTGGDGANVLTF. DNA for the CDR3: TGCAGCGTTGAATCAACAGGGGGGGACGGGGCCAACGTCCTGACTTTC.

The V call is TRBV5-1, the J call TRBJ2-1; D may be TRBD1 or TRBD2 (5 bases each). The CDR3 sequence is 15 residues long. V lost 3 bases and J 9 bases, leaving 19 bases between the germline ends. Germline CDR1 SGHRS, CDR2 YFSETQ. The CDR3 is CASSYTGTPKGEQFF. The CDR3 DNA reads as TGCGCCAGCAGCTATACCGGGACCCCAAAGGGTGAGCAGTTCTTC.

This chain links TRBV7-2 with TRBJ2-1; perhaps TRBD2 as D (6 bases). CDR1 is SGHTA and CDR2 is FQGNSA in the germline V gene. V was pared by 2 bases and J by 9 bases, with 20 bases between. The CDR3 is 16 amino acids. CDR3 bases: TGTGCCAGCAGCTTACGGGGGAGGACCTCAGGGAGTGAGCAGTTCTTC. Protein: CASSLRGRTSGSEQFF.

This clonotype was picked up a small number of times. The chain links TRBV12-3 or TRBV12-4 to TRBJ2-1; 8 bases match TRBD1. J was trimmed by 3 bases and V by 7 bases; bases with no gene match: 11. This CDR3 is built from 16 residues. CDR3 nucleotides: TGTGCCAGCACCTGGAGTGGGACAGGCGGCTACAATGAGCAGTTCTTC. This gives the protein CASTWSGTGGYNEQFF.

The J gene is TRBJ1-5, the V gene TRBV7-8, with TRBD1 matching over 9 bases. Germline CDR1 is SGHVS and CDR2 is FQNEAQ. Unmatched junction bases numbered 3, after V lost 2 bases and J lost 7 bases. The CDR3 runs 14 residues. In DNA, the CDR3 is TGTGCCAGCAGCTTAACAGGGGGCTGGCAGCCCCAGCATTTT. Translation: CASSLTGGWQPQHF.

This clonotype was counted ten times or more. This chain uses TRBV20-1 with TRBJ2-7; no reliable D call. This CDR3 contains 17 residues. The germline CDR1 and CDR2 sequences are DFQATT and SNEGSKA (reference sequence). The V gene lost 0 bases and the J gene lost 3 bases, with 21 bases spanning the gap. CDR3 protein: CSARDMIVVGSNYEQYF. DNA for the CDR3: TGCAGTGCTAGAGATATGATTGTCGTTGGCAGCAACTACGAGCAGTACTTC.

This clonotype has only a few counts. The chain combines TRBV20-1 with TRBJ2-4; D is perhaps TRBD2 (5 bases). Near its end, the DNA agrees better with TRBJ2-5, so the J call may be wrong. The CDR3 runs to 13 residues. Germline-derived CDR1 and CDR2 are DFQATT and SNEGSKA (reference sequence). This chain's CDR3 is CSAPRSGQETQYF. In nucleotides, the CDR3 is TGCAGTGCCCCAAGGAGCGGACAAGAGACCCAGTACTTC.

This clonotype was counted ten times or more. The genes are TRBV7-9 and TRBJ2-7; 7 nucleotides agree with TRBD1. This CDR3 is built from 15 residues. V lost 4 bases to trimming and J lost 0 bases; unmatched junction nucleotides: 6. CDR1 and CDR2 (germline): SEHNR, FQNEAQ (reference sequence). In nucleotides, the CDR3 is TGTGCCAGCAGCTCAGCGACAGGGAGCTCCTACGAGCAGTACTTC. This sequence encodes CASSSATGSSYEQYF.

This clonotype has ten or more counts. This chain links TRBV7-6 with TRBJ2-3, with D tentatively TRBD2 (7 bases). The CDR3 extends over 14 amino acids. The V and J ends lost 2 bases and 5 bases respectively, with 11 bases between them. Germline values: CDR1 SGHVS, CDR2 FNYEAQ. For the CDR3, the DNA is TGTGCCAGCAGCTTAACGGGGGGCTTAGATACGCAGTATTTT. It codes for CASSLTGGLDTQYF. The full variable domain, rest sourced from reference TRBV7-6 and TRBJ2-3, is GAGVSQSPRYKVTKRGQDVALRCDPISGHVSLYWYRQALGQGPEFLTYFNYEAQQDKSGLPNDRFSAERPEGSISTLTIQRTEQRDSAMYRCASSLTGGLDTQYFGPGTRLTVL.

J is TRBJ1-1 and V is TRBV5-4; no firm D call. The CDR3 sequence is 12 residues long. Germline CDR1 reads SGHNT; CDR2 reads YYREEE (reference sequence). V was trimmed by 0 bases and J by 7 bases, leaving 7 bases between them. The CDR3 spells CASSLEAYEAFF. CDR3 nucleotides: TGTGCCAGCAGCTTGGAGGCTTATGAAGCTTTCTTT.

Many counts were recorded for this clonotype. The J gene is TRBJ2-5, the V gene TRBV15, with 8 nucleotides matching TRBD1. The CDR3 runs 15 residues. J gave up 3 bases and V 1 base, and 4 bases lay outside the gene matches. In germline, CDR1 is LNHNV, CDR2 YYDKDF (reference sequence). CDR3 sequence: CATSRGGDRKETQYF. The DNA of the CDR3 is TGTGCCACCAGCAGAGGAGGGGACAGGAAAGAGACCCAGTACTTC.

V is TRBV7-9 and J is TRBJ1-2; no clear D gene. The CDR3 contains 14 residues. Trimming removed 5 bases from V and 4 bases from J, with 14 bases in between. CDR1 is SEHNR and CDR2 is FQNEAQ in the germline V gene (reference sequence). CDR3 bases: TGTGCCAGCAGCCCTGCGGAGAGGGCCTATGGCTACACCTTC. Its translation: CASSPAERAYGYTF.

There are a few counts of this clonotype. One junction end disagrees with the germline gene, perhaps due to a read error. The chain carries TRBV10-3 and TRBJ1-2; possibly TRBD1 for D (5 bases). The V gene's germline CDR1 is ENHRY and CDR2 SYGVKD. The CDR3 has 13 residues. The DNA of the CDR3 is TGTGCCTTCAGTGAGGATCAGGGATGGGGCTACACCTTC. Amino acid sequence: CAFSEDQGWGYTF.

This clonotype was counted many times. The rearrangement uses TRBV20-1 and TRBJ2-7; D may correspond to TRBD1 or TRBD2 (5 bases each). This CDR3 has 17 amino acids. Germline V CDR1 and CDR2: DFQATT, SNEGSKA (reference sequence). V was clipped by 0 bases and J by 2 bases, with 20 bases between them. This CDR3 reads CSARDPGRFTSAYEQYF. In DNA, the CDR3 is TGCAGTGCTAGAGACCCGGGACGATTTACTTCTGCCTACGAGCAGTACTTC.

This clonotype was observed a few times. This chain connects TRBV7-2 to TRBJ2-6; D unresolved. This CDR3 comprises 15 residues. The germline V gene encodes CDR1 SGHTA and CDR2 FQGNSA. V lost 1 base to trimming and J lost 4 bases, with 8 bases between them. CDR3 in amino acids: CASSLVPAGANVLTF. Written as DNA, the CDR3 is TGTGCCAGCAGCTTAGTCCCGGCCGGGGCCAACGTCCTGACTTTC.

This clonotype was detected only once. The V call is TRBV9, the J call TRBJ2-1; 7 bases line up with TRBD2. Per germline, CDR1 SGDLS and CDR2 YYNGEE. CDR3 length equals 16 residues. The junction had 7 bases not matched to a gene; V was cut back by 4 bases and J by 0 bases. The CDR3 sequence: CASSQSGGSSYNEQFF. Written as DNA, the CDR3 is TGTGCCAGCAGCCAGTCGGGGGGAAGCTCCTACAATGAGCAGTTCTTC.

This clonotype was detected ten times or more. V is TRBV9 and J is TRBJ1-2; the D gene is possibly TRBD1 (5 bases). V lost 2 bases to trimming and J lost 4 bases, with 9 bases between them. The CDR3 length is 13 residues. Germline CDR1 SGDLS, CDR2 YYNGEE. CDR3 amino acids: CASSVDSFYGYTF. Here the CDR3 DNA reads TGTGCCAGCAGCGTTGACAGCTTCTATGGCTACACCTTC.

A word on this clonotype: One end of the junction fails to match germline, which may point to a read error. The CDR3 coding sequence is TGTGCCGGCAGCTTATTCCGGGACAGGTCCGTCCTAGGAGCGAAGGAGCAGTTCTTC. Its protein product is CAGSLFRDRSVLGAKEQFF. The rearrangement uses TRBV7-9 and TRBJ2-1; 8 nucleotides align to TRBD1. CDR3 size: 19 residues. Germline V CDR1 and CDR2: SEHNR, FQNEAQ (reference sequence).

On this clonotype: This may come from a read error, since a much larger clone is one base off. The CDR3 loop reads CASSSTHRSHNEQFF. CDR3 DNA sequence: TGTGCCAGCAGCTCGACCCACAGGTCCCACAATGAGCAGTTCTTC. The chain uses TRBV7-2 and TRBJ2-1; a possible D gene is TRBD1 (5 bases). Per the germline V gene, CDR1 is SGHTA and CDR2 is FQGNSA. V was shortened by 4 bases and J by 5 bases, with 15 bases between the two germline ends. The CDR3 totals 15 residues. The full variable domain, completed using reference TRBV7-2 and TRBJ2-1, is GAGVSQSPSNKVTEKGKDVELRCDPISGHTALYWYRQSLGQGLEFLIYFQGNSAPDKSGLPSDRFSAERTGGSVSTLTIQRTQQEDSAVYLCASSSTHRSHNEQFFGPGTRLTVL.

This clonotype was seen repeatedly, ten times or more. The V gene is TRBV7-9, the J gene TRBJ2-3; D is uncertain. V was clipped by 3 bases and J by 0 bases, with 10 bases between them. The germline CDR1 and CDR2 sequences are SEHNR and FQNEAQ (reference sequence). This CDR3 has 15 amino acids. The CDR3 region has the DNA TGTGCCAGCAGCTTTTCTGGTGGTAGCACAGATACGCAGTATTTT. This sequence encodes CASSFSGGSTDTQYF. The full variable domain, with the rest looked up from reference TRBV7-9 and TRBJ2-3, is DTGVSQNPRHKITKRGQNVTFRCDPISEHNRLYWYRQTLGQGPEFLTYFQNEAQLEKSRLLSDRFSAERPKGSFSTLEIQRTEQGDSAMYLCASSFSGGSTDTQYFGPGTRLTVL.

This clonotype was recorded a few times. CDR3 nucleotides: TGTGCCAGCAGTTTCACCTTCGGACAGGGGCGGGAGCAGTACTTC. Translating it yields CASSFTFGQGREQYF. This chain links TRBV12-3 or TRBV12-4 with TRBJ2-7, with 9 bases aligning to TRBD1. This CDR3 contains 15 residues. Unmatched junction bases numbered 10, after V lost 3 bases and J lost 7 bases.

Only a few counts were recorded for this clonotype. One end of the junction does not line up with germline, which may come from a read error. The chain carries TRBV20-1 and TRBJ2-7; perhaps TRBD1 as D (7 bases). This CDR3 region has 15 residues. Germline V gene data show CDR1 as DFQATT and CDR2 as SNEGSKA (reference sequence). CDR3 amino acids: CSAPDGGGLSYGQYF. The CDR3 DNA reads TGCAGTGCCCCGGACGGAGGGGGCTTATCCTACGGGCAGTACTTC.